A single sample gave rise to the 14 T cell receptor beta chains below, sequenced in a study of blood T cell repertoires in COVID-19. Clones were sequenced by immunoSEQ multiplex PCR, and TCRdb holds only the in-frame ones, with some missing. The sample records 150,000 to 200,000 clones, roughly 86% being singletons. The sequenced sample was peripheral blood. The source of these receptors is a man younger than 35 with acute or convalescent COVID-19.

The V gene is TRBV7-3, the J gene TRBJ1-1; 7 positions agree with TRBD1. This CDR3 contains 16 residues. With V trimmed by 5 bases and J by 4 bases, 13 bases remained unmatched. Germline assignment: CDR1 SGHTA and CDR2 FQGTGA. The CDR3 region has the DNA TGTGCCAGCAGCCCCGACAGGGCCCGGTCGGGCACTGAAGCTTTCTTT. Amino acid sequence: CASSPDRARSGTEAFF.

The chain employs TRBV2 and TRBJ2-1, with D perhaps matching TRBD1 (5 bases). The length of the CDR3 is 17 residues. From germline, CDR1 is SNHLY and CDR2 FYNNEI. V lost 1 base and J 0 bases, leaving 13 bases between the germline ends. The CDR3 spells CASSEGGIMSSYNEQFF. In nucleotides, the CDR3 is TGTGCCAGCAGTGAAGGGGGCATTATGAGCTCCTACAATGAGCAGTTCTTC.

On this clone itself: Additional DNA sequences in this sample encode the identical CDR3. The CDR3 bases are TGTGCCAGTAGTATGGCTAGCTACAATGAGCAGTTCTTC. It is translated as CASSMASYNEQFF. The rearrangement uses TRBV19 and TRBJ2-1, with D unclear. Germline values: CDR1 LNHDA, CDR2 SQIVND (reference sequence). The V end lost 3 bases, the J end lost 3 bases, and 6 bases lay between the germline ends. This CDR3 comprises 13 residues.

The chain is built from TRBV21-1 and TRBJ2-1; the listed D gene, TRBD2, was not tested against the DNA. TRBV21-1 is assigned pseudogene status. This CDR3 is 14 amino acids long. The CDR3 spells CASSKGRVGNEQFF. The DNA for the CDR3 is TGTGCCAGCAGCAAAGGGCGGGTAGGCAATGAGCAGTTCTTC.

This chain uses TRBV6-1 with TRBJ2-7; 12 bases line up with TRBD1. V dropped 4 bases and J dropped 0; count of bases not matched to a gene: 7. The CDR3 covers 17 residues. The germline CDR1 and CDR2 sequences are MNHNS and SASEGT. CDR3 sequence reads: CASSAGQGARSSYEQYV. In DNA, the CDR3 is TGTGCCAGCAGTGCGGGACAGGGGGCCAGAAGCTCCTACGAGCAGTACGTC.

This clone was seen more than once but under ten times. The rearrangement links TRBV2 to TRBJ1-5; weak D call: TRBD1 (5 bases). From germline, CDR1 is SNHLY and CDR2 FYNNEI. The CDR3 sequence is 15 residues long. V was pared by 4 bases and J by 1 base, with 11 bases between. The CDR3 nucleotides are TGTGCCAGCAGTGGGCAGGGATCAAGCAATCAGCCCCAGCATTTT. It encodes CASSGQGSSNQPQHF.

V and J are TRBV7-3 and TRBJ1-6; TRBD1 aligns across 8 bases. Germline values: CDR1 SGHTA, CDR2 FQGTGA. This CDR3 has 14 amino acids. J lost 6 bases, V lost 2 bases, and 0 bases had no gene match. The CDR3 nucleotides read TGTGCCAGCAGCTTACAGGGGGCTAATTCACCCCTCCACTTT. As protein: CASSLQGANSPLHF.

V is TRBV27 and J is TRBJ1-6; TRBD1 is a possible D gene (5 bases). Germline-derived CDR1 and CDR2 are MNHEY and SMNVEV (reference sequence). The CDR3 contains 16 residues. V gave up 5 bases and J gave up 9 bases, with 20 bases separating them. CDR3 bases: TGTGCCAGCAGTCCCCTCGTGGGGGGGTTTGGTTCACCCCTCCACTTT. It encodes CASSPLVGGFGSPLHF.

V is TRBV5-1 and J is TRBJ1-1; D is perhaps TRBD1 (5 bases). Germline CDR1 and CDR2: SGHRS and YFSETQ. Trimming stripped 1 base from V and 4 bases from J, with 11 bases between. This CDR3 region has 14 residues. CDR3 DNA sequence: TGCGCCAGCAGCTTGTCCGGGGGAGGCACTGAAGCTTTCTTT. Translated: CASSLSGGGTEAFF.

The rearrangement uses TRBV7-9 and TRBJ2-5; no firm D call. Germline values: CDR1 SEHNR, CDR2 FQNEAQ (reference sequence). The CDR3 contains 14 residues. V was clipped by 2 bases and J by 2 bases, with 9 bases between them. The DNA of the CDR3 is TGTGCCAGCAGCTTAACGGGTGCACAAGAGACCCAGTACTTC. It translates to CASSLTGAQETQYF.

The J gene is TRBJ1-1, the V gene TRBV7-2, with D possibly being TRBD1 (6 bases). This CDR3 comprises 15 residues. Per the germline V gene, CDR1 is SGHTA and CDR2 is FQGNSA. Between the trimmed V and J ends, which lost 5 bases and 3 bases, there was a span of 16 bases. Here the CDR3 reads CASSPSGGGHTEAFF. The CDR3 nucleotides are TGTGCCAGCAGCCCGTCGGGTGGGGGCCACACTGAAGCTTTCTTT.

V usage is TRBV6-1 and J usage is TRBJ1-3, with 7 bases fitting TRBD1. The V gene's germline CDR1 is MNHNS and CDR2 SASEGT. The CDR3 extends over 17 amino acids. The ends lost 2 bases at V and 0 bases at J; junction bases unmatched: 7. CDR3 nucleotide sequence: TGTGCCAGCAGTGAATTTCCAGGGGGGTACTCTGGAAACACCATATATTTT. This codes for CASSEFPGGYSGNTIYF.

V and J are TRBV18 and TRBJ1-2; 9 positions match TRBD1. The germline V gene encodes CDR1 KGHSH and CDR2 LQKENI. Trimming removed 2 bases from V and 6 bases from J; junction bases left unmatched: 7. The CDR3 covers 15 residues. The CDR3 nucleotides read TGTGCCAGCTCACCAGAGGTTGGACAGGGGAATGGCTACACCTTC. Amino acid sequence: CASSPEVGQGNGYTF.

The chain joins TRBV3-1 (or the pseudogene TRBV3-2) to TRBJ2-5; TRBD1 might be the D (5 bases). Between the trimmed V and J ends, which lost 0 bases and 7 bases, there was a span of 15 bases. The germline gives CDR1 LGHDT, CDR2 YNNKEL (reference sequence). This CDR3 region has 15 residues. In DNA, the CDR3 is TGTGCCAGCAGCCAAGATCAACAGGTCCGTGGGACCCAGTACTTC. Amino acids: CASSQDQQVRGTQYF.